This TCR beta chain was recovered during a study of cytomegalovirus exposure and HLA in healthy donors. Across the study: The study placed over 65% of its approximately 380 genotyped donors in the Caucasian-associated ancestry cluster.

Primers: 60 Vbeta forward and 13 Jbeta reverse. Authors' processing steps: Unique TCR beta chains numbered approximately 76 million in a later analysis, with about 9.9 million shared. Assay used: immunoSEQ multiplex PCR; TCRdb lists only in-frame clones, some missing. Clone size and V and J calls were adopted from that table, with D and trimming inferred from the DNA. This listing includes 110,000 to 150,000 clones. V was clipped by 0 bases and J by 8 bases; unmatched bases: 4. Germline V gene sequence: CDR1 SGDLS, CDR2 YYNGEE. CDR3 length: 15 amino acids. This clonotype originated in a male donor in good health and CMV-seronegative. The rearrangement links TRBV9 to TRBJ1-6, with TRBD1 matching 8 bases. Sequenced: PBMCs. The CDR3 loop reads CASSVVTGGDSPLHF. Here the CDR3 DNA reads TGTGCCAGCAGCGTAGTTACAGGGGGAGATTCACCCCTCCACTTT.